Listed below are T cell receptor beta chains from one sample, sequenced in a study of cytomegalovirus exposure and HLA in healthy donors. Assay: immunoSEQ multiplex PCR; the TCRdb copy retains only in-frame clones and omits some. Counted here are approximately 42,000 clones, about 85% occurring once; the ten biggest clones make up approximately 2.8%. Input material: PBMCs. The receptors derive from a middle-aged man in good health and CMV-seronegative. The CDR3 runs from the conserved cysteine through the conserved F or W. Fields, in order: J gene, V gene, D gene, clone size, CDR3 DNA, CDR3 protein. The D gene is left open where the match is weak. Expanded clones get a size class; other rows say once, few or many, or leave the size out.

>TRBJ2-1|TRBV27|NA|NA
TGTGCCAGCAGTTTATCGGAGGGGAGCTTATACAATGAGCAGTTCTTC
CASSLSEGSLYNEQFF
>TRBJ2-3|TRBV6-1|NA|once
TGTGCCAGCAGTGAAGGCGGGGACCCCTCAGGTACGCAGTATTTT
CASSEGGDPSGTQYF
>TRBJ2-1|TRBV10-3|NA|NA
TGTGCCATCAGTGAGTCGCAGGGTCCCGCGATTGAGCAGTTCTTC
CAISESQGPAIEQFF
>TRBJ2-2|TRBV5-4|TRBD2|NA
TGTGCCAGCAGCCCCGGGGGGACTAACACCGGGGAGCTGTTTTTT
CASSPGGTNTGELFF
>TRBJ2-5|TRBV4-3|TRBD2|NA
TGCGCCAGCAGCCAAGAGGGAGGGCCCCAAGAGACCCAGTACTTC
CASSQEGGPQETQYF
>TRBJ1-1|TRBV5-6|NA|NA
TGTGCCAGCAGCCCGTGGACAGCAAGGAACACTGAAGCTTTCTTT
CASSPWTARNTEAFF
>TRBJ2-1|TRBV7-9|NA|NA
TGTGCCAGCAGCCCGGCCCTCCAGGGGCCCCAGTTCTTC
CASSPALQGPQFF
>TRBJ2-2|TRBV28|NA|NA
TGTGCCAGCAGTTTGGGTAGCGTCGGCGGGGAGCTGTTTTTT
CASSLGSVGGELFF
>TRBJ2-3|TRBV6-4|TRBD1|NA
TGTGCCAGCAGTGAAACAGGGGGCGCCCCAGATACGCAGTATTTT
CASSETGGAPDTQYF
>TRBJ2-7|TRBV18|NA|once
TGTGCCAGCTCACCACCGGAAGCGGATCTTTTGGAGCAGTACTTC
CASSPPEADLLEQYF
>TRBJ1-2|TRBV7-8|NA|few
TGTGCCAGCAGCCTCCTCCCTCTCGGCTATGGCTACACCTTC
CASSLLPLGYGYTF
>TRBJ2-3|TRBV30|TRBD1|once
TGTGCCTGGATTACCGGGACAGGGCCAGATACGCAGTATTTT
CAWITGTGPDTQYF
>TRBJ2-7|TRBV5-6|TRBD1|NA
TGTGCCAGCAGCCTGACAGGGGGCGACGAGCAGTACTTC
CASSLTGGDEQYF
>TRBJ1-5|TRBV15|NA|NA
TGTGCCACCAGCACGGGTCGTCGTAGCAATCAGCCCCAGCATTTT
CATSTGRRSNQPQHF
>TRBJ1-2|TRBV28|NA|NA
TGTGCCAGCAGTGGGGGGGGAGACTATGGCTACACCTTC
CASSGGGDYGYTF
>TRBJ1-3|TRBV6-6|NA|NA
TGTGCCAGCAGTTACTCATTGACTGGTGGAAACACCATATATTTT
CASSYSLTGGNTIYF
>TRBJ1-2|TRBV7-8|NA|few
TGTGCCAGCAGCGAAATTCGTCGTGGTTCCGATAACAGTGGCTACACCTTC
CASSEIRRGSDNSGYTF